Each of the 14 T cell receptor beta chains below was sequenced from the same sample in a study of T cells after yellow fever vaccination. TCRdb re-called the 5' RACE reads through MiXCR, storing one row per CDR3 protein. The sample records 300,000 to 350,000 distinct CDR3 sequences, roughly 8.6% being singletons. Sequencing was performed on PBMCs, taken roughly 46 days after the first yellow fever vaccination. The receptors here all came from a man aged 18 to 29 who received the YFV17D yellow fever vaccine.

This clonotype is medium-sized within its sample. V usage is TRBV20-1 and J usage is TRBJ1-1, with 7 nucleotides matching TRBD1. The CDR3 length is 12 residues. Germline V lookup: CDR1 DFQATT, CDR2 SNEGSKA (reference sequence). V was clipped by 5 bases and J by 1 base; unmatched bases: 1. The CDR3 DNA reads TGCAGTGCTTGGACAGGGAACACTGAAGCTTTCTTT. It yields the protein CSAWTGNTEAFF.

This clonotype was counted a few times. The chain recombines TRBV4-3 with TRBJ2-3, with D hard to call. The CDR3 length is 15 residues. Trimming left V 0 bases short and J 0 bases short, with 7 bases between. In germline, CDR1 is LGHNA, CDR2 YSLEER. The CDR3 loop reads CASSQDRDSTDTQYF. CDR3 nucleotide sequence: TGCGCCAGCAGCCAAGATCGAGACAGCACAGATACGCAGTATTTT.

This clonotype was detected only a few times. The J gene is TRBJ2-3, the V gene TRBV7-2, with a weak D call TRBD1 (6 bases). CDR3 length: 16 amino acids. The V gene lost 1 base and the J gene lost 1 base, with 12 bases spanning the gap. Germline V gene lookup returns CDR1 SGHTA and CDR2 FQGNSA. The CDR3 is CASSLGPRGRTDTQYF. Here the CDR3 DNA reads TGTGCCAGCAGCTTAGGGCCCAGGGGTCGCACAGATACGCAGTATTTT.

This clonotype came up a few times. CDR3 loop: CASSFPSGGSNTGELFF. The CDR3 DNA reads TGTGCCAGCAGCTTCCCGTCAGGGGGATCAAACACCGGGGAGCTGTTTTTT. This rearrangement joins TRBV7-9 to TRBJ2-2; 7 nucleotides line up with TRBD1. The CDR3 is 17 amino acids. With 3 bases clipped from V and 2 bases from J, the junction kept 9 bases outside the gene matches. The germline V gene has CDR1 SEHNR and CDR2 FQNEAQ (reference sequence).

This clonotype was observed many times. The chain carries TRBV12-3 or TRBV12-4 and TRBJ2-1; the D gene is possibly TRBD1 (6 bases). This CDR3 contains 14 residues. V dropped 6 bases and J dropped 3 bases, with 12 bases sitting between them. The DNA of the CDR3 is TGTGCCAGCAGCGACAGGATCCACTACAATGAGCAGTTCTTC. Residues: CASSDRIHYNEQFF.

There are a few counts of this clonotype. V is TRBV12-5 and J is TRBJ2-2, with D tentatively TRBD1 or TRBD2 (5 bases each). V was shortened by 1 base and J by 2 bases, with 11 bases between the two germline ends. Germline CDR1 is LGHNT and CDR2 is FRNRAP. CDR3 length: 16 residues. The CDR3: CASGLAGTANTGELFF. CDR3 bases: TGTGCTAGTGGTTTGGCCGGGACGGCAAACACCGGGGAGCTGTTTTTT.

This clonotype occurred many times. This chain joins TRBV7-3 and TRBJ2-1, with D unclear. The germline V and J ends were trimmed by 5 bases and 4 bases, with 9 bases remaining between them. Germline assignment: CDR1 SGHTA and CDR2 FQGTGA. The CDR3 sequence is 13 residues long. The CDR3 nucleotides are TGTGCCAGCAGCCCCCCCCCTTACAATGAGCAGTTCTTC. It specifies CASSPPPYNEQFF.

This clonotype was seen a few times. This CDR3 is CASFAAASGNTIYF. The CDR3 DNA sequence: TGTGCCAGCTTCGCGGCAGCCTCTGGAAACACCATATATTTT. The chain has TRBV2 and TRBJ1-3; no firm D call. V gave up 8 bases and J gave up 0 bases, with 11 bases separating them. CDR3 length equals 14 residues. Germline V lookup: CDR1 SNHLY, CDR2 FYNNEI.

Regarding this clonotype: One junction end does not reproduce the germline sequence, and a read error may be involved. This chain links TRBV3-1 with TRBJ2-2; no firm D call. Per the germline V gene, CDR1 is LGHDT and CDR2 is YNNKEL (reference sequence). This CDR3 spans 16 amino acids. The CDR3 protein is CASSQDLRRGTEELFF. Written as DNA, the CDR3 is TGTGCCAGCAGCCAAGATCTCCGCCGTGGCACCGAGGAGCTGTTTTTT.

This clonotype was observed a handful of times. The chain recombines TRBV3-1 with TRBJ1-1; D gene unclear. Trimming removed 0 bases at V and 12 bases at J, with 14 bases between. The CDR3 has 13 residues. Germline assignment: CDR1 LGHDT and CDR2 YNNKEL (reference sequence). The CDR3: CASSQDLEGRTFF. In nucleotides, the CDR3 is TGTGCCAGCAGCCAAGACTTGGAGGGAAGGACTTTCTTT.

J is TRBJ2-1 and V is TRBV13; either TRBD1 or TRBD2 may fit D (5 bases each). CDR1 and CDR2 (germline): PRHDT, FYEKMQ (reference sequence). CDR3 length: 15 residues. Trimming left V 5 bases short and J 4 bases short, with 15 bases between. For the CDR3, the DNA is TGTGCCAGCAGCGGCCGGGACGGACCGTACAATGAGCAGTTCTTC. Translation gives CASSGRDGPYNEQFF.

The chain uses TRBV10-2 and TRBJ1-2; D unresolved. The CDR3 contains 14 residues. The ends were cut back, 3 bases at V and 5 bases at J, with 13 bases in the middle. The germline gives CDR1 WSHSY, CDR2 SAAADI. The CDR3 reads CASSERGPEYGYTF. The CDR3 nucleotides read TGCGCCAGCAGTGAACGAGGGCCGGAGTATGGCTACACCTTC.

This clonotype was recorded a few times. This chain joins TRBV7-2 and TRBJ1-6; TRBD1 aligns across 9 bases. J lost 10 bases, V lost 4 bases, and 8 bases had no gene match. CDR1 is SGHTA, CDR2 FQGNSA, per germline. CDR3 length: 15 residues. CDR3 region: CASSSGGQGRSPLHF. DNA of the CDR3: TGTGCCAGCAGCTCCGGGGGACAGGGTAGATCACCCCTCCACTTT.

This clonotype occurred once. V usage is TRBV20-1 and J usage is TRBJ1-1; 8 bases align to TRBD1. Germline loops: CDR1 DFQATT, CDR2 SNEGSKA (reference sequence). The CDR3 has 15 residues. V trimming: 1 base; J trimming: 3 bases; junction bases outside the gene matches: 7. CDR3 protein: CSARGRTGWDTEAFF. The CDR3 DNA follows: TGCAGTGCTAGAGGTCGGACAGGGTGGGACACTGAAGCTTTCTTT.